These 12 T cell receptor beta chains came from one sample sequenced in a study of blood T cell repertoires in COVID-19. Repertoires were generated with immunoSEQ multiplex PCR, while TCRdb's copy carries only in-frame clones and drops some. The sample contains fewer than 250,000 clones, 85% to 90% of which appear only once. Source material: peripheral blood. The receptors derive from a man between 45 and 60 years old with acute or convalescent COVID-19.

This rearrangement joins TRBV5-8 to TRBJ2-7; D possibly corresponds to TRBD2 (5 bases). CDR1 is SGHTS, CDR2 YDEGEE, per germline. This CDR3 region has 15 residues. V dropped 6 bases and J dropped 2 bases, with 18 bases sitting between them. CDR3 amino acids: CASTLIGVPPYEQYF. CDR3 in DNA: TGTGCCAGCACCCTTATCGGGGTTCCTCCCTACGAGCAGTACTTC.

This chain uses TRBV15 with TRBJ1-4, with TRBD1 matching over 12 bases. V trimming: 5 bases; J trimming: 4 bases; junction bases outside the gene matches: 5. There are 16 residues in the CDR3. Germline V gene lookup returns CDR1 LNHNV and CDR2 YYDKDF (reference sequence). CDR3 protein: CATSAGQGAGNEKLFF. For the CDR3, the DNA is TGTGCCACCAGCGCGGGACAGGGGGCGGGTAATGAAAAACTGTTTTTT.

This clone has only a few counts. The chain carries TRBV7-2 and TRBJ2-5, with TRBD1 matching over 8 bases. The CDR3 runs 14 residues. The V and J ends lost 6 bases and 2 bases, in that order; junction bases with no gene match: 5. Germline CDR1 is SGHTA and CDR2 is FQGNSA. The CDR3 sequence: CASSRRTGQETQYF. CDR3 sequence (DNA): TGTGCCAGCAGTCGACGGACAGGGCAAGAGACCCAGTACTTC.

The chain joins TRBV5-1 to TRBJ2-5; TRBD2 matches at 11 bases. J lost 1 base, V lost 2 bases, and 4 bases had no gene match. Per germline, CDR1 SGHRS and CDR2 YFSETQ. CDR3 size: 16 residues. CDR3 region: CASSLGLAGAQETQYF. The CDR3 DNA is TGCGCCAGCAGCTTAGGACTAGCGGGCGCCCAAGAGACCCAGTACTTC.

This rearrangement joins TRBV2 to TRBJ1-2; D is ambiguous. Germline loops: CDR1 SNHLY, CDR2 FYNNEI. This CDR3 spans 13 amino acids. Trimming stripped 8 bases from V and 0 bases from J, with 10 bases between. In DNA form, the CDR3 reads TGTGCCAGCTCCCCACTCACTAACTATGGCTACACCTTC. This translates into CASSPLTNYGYTF. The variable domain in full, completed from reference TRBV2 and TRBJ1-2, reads EPEVTQTPSHQVTQMGQEVILRCVPISNHLYFYWYRQILGQKVEFLVSFYNNEISEKSEIFDDQFSVERPDGSNFTLKIRSTKLEDSAMYFCASSPLTNYGYTFGSGTRLTVV.

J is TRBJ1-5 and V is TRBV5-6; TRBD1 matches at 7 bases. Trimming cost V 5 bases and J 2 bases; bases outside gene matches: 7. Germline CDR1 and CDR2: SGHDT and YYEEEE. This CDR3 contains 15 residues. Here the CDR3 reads CASRRQGSGNQPQHF. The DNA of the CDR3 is TGTGCCAGCAGACGACAGGGTTCGGGCAATCAGCCCCAGCATTTT. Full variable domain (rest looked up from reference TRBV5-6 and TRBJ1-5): DAGVTQSPTHLIKTRGQQVTLRCSPKSGHDTVSWYQQALGQGPQFIFQYYEEEERQRGNFPDRFSGHQFPNYSSELNVNALLLGDSALYLCASRRQGSGNQPQHFGDGTRLSIL.

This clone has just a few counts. The CDR3 coding sequence is TGTGCCAGCACGAGAGGTACAGGGGGATATAACACTGAAGCTTTCTTT. Protein sequence: CASTRGTGGYNTEAFF. This chain joins TRBV2 and TRBJ1-1, with TRBD1 identical over 8 bases. Germline values: CDR1 SNHLY, CDR2 FYNNEI. J lost 2 bases, V lost 7 bases, and 12 bases had no gene match. The CDR3 extends over 16 amino acids.

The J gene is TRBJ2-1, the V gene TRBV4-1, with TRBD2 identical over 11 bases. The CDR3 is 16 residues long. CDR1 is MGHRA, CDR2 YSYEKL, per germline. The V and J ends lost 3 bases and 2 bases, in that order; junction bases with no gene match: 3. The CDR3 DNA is TGCGCCAGCAGCCACCTACTAGCGGGGGCCTACAATGAGCAGTTCTTC. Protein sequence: CASSHLLAGAYNEQFF.

CDR3 bases: TGTGCCAGCAGTGAAGGGAGGTACGAGCAGTACTTC. Translating gives CASSEGRYEQYF. The rearrangement joins TRBV2 to TRBJ2-7; D perhaps matches TRBD2 (5 bases). Germline CDR1 SNHLY, CDR2 FYNNEI. V dropped 1 base and J dropped 4 bases, with 5 bases sitting between them. The CDR3 is 12 residues long.

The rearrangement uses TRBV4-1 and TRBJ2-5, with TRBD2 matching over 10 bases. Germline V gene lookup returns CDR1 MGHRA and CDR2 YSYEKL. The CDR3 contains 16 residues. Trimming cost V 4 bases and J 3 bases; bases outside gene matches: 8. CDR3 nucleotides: TGCGCCAGCAGCCGCCTAGCGGGGGCAAGGGAAGAGACCCAGTACTTC. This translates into CASSRLAGAREETQYF.

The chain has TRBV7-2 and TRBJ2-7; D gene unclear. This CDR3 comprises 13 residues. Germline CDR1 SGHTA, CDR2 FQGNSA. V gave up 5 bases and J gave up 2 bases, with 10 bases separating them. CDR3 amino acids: CASSTRQAYEQYF. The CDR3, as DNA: TGTGCCAGCAGCACGAGACAAGCCTACGAGCAGTACTTC.

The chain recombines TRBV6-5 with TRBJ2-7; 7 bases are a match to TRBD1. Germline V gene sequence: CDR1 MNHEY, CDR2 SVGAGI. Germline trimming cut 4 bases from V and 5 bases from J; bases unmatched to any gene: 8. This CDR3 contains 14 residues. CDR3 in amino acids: CASSSTGVRHEQYF. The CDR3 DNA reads TGTGCCAGCAGTTCCACAGGGGTACGACACGAGCAGTACTTC.